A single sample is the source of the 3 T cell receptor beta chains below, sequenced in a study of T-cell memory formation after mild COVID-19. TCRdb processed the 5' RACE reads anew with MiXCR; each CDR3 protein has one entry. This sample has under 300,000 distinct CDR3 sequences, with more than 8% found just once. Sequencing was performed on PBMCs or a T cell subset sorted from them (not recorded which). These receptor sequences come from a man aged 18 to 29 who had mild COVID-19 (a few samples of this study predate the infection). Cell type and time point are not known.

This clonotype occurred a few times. CDR3 loop: CASSSVRTGGERTDTQYF. CDR3 bases: TGTGCCAGCAGCTCAGTGAGGACAGGGGGCGAAAGGACAGATACGCAGTATTTT. The chain employs TRBV7-9 and TRBJ2-3, with 11 positions matching TRBD1. The CDR3 runs to 18 residues. V lost 4 bases and J lost 3; bases outside the gene matches: 12. The V gene's germline CDR1 is SEHNR and CDR2 FQNEAQ (reference sequence).

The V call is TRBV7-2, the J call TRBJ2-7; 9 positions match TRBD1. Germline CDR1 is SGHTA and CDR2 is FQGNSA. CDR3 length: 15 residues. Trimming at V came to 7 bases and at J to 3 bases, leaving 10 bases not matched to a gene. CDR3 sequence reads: CASTWGQGGYYEQYF. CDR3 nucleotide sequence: TGTGCCAGCACCTGGGGACAGGGTGGGTACTACGAGCAGTACTTC.

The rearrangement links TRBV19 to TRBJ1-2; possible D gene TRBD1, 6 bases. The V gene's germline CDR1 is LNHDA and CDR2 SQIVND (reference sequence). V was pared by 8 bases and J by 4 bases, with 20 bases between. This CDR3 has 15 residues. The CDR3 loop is CASGGRRDKGYGYTF. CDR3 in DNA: TGTGCCAGTGGGGGCCGAAGGGATAAGGGCTATGGCTACACCTTC.